The clone carrying this TCR beta chain was recorded at least ten times. The record originates from a study of spatial heterogeneity in lung cancer. TCRdb itself ran the 5' RACE reads through MiXCR, one entry per CDR3 protein. In the table there are 60,000 to 90,000 distinct CDR3 sequences, around 7.8% of which are singletons. CDR3 size: 15 residues. CDR1 is MNHEY and CDR2 is SMNVEV in the germline V gene (reference sequence). J was trimmed by 7 bases and V by 3 bases; bases with no gene match: 6. Time point defined: sample taken at primary tumor resection. Samples came from 72 TRACERx patients with untreated early-stage lung cancer. Tumor, nontumor lung or frozen PBMC supplied whole RNA that was sequenced unsorted.

Here the sequenced sample was PBMCs, taken at surgery. This chain links TRBV27 with TRBJ2-1, with 10 bases that match TRBD2. This TCR came from a male donor with early-stage non-small cell lung cancer. DNA for the CDR3: TGTGCCAGCAGTTTCCTAGCGGGAGTCGGAAATGAGCAGTTCTTC. Amino acids: CASSFLAGVGNEQFF.